A selection of T cell receptor beta chains follows, all from one sample in a study of cytomegalovirus exposure and HLA in healthy donors. Profiling relied on immunoSEQ multiplex PCR, and the TCRdb table lists in-frame clones only, not all of them. This sample has some 320,000 clones, with about nine tenths found just once. Sequencing was done on a sample of PBMCs. The origin of the receptors is a woman between 25 and 40 years old in good health and CMV-seropositive. CDR3s leave out the opening cysteine and the closing phenylalanine or tryptophan. Fields, in order: V gene, J gene, CDR3 protein.

TRBV29-1	TRBJ2-3	SVLTRPNTDTQY
TRBV2	TRBJ2-1	ASSGSGGSIYNEQF
TRBV6-6	TRBJ2-5	ASSYSGAGTQY
TRBV4-1	TRBJ1-2	ASSQDPTITNYGYT
TRBV7-9	TRBJ2-7	ASTRGERYEQY
TRBV7-9	TRBJ2-5	ASSFGDRGYQETQY
TRBV28	TRBJ1-2	ASIGGTAPNYGYT
TRBV9	TRBJ2-3	ASSAPIGLAGNTDTQY
TRBV5-6	TRBJ1-2	ASSRDYGYT
TRBV4-3	TRBJ1-2	ASSQGAGALANYGYT
TRBV18	TRBJ1-2	ASSPEAGGVYGYT
TRBV2	TRBJ1-5	ASSGSTASNQPQH
TRBV27	TRBJ1-2	ASTPVRVYGYT
TRBV27	TRBJ1-1	ASWPRGGLMNTEAF
TRBV2	TRBJ2-7	ASSEWGSGSDYEQY
TRBV7-2	TRBJ1-2	ASSLAGEGGYT
TRBV5-8	TRBJ1-6	ASSLLGEWDSPLH
TRBV7-9	TRBJ2-2	ASSLVAGNTGELF
TRBV7-2	TRBJ1-5	ASSSQGVSNQPQH
TRBV25-1	TRBJ2-7	ASSDIGGGGQGRYEQY
TRBV19	TRBJ2-1	AIGSGPNEQF
TRBV30	TRBJ1-5	AWRPGQGDEQPQH